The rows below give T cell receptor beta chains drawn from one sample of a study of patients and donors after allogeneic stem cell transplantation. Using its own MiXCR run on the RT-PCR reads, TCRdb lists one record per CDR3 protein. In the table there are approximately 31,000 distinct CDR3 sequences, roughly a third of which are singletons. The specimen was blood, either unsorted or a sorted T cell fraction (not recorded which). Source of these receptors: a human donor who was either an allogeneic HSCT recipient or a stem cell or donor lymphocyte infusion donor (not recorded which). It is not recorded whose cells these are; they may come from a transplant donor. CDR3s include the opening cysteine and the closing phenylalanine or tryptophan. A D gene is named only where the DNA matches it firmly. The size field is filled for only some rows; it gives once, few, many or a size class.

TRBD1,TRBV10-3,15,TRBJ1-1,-,TGTGCCATCAGAGACAGGGACCTTGGGAACACTGAAGCTTTCTTT,CAIRDRDLGNTEAFF
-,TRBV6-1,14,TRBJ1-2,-,TGTGCCAGCAGTGATCTAGGCCTCGGCTATGGCTACACCTTC,CASSDLGLGYGYTF
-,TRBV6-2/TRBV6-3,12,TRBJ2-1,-,TGTGCCAGCACCCCCGGAAGCGGTGAGCAGTTCTTC,CASTPGSGEQFF
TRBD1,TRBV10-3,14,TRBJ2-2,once,TGTGCCACTGGACAGGGCACGGACACCGGGGAGCTGTTTTTT,CATGQGTDTGELFF
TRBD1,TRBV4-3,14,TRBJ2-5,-,TGCGCCAGCAGCCTGGAAGGGGGCGAGGAGACCCAGTACTTC,CASSLEGGEETQYF
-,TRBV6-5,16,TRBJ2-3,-,TGTGCCAGCAGTTACTCGTACCCTGGGGGCACAGATACGCAGTATTTT,CASSYSYPGGTDTQYF
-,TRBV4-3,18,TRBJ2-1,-,TGCGCCAGCAGCCCCAGAGACCCCGGGTCCTTTGCCTACAATGAGCAGTTCTTC,CASSPRDPGSFAYNEQFF
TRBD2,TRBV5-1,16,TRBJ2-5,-,TGCGCCAGCAGCTTAATCCTAGCGGGGCTCCAAGAGACCCAGTACTTC,CASSLILAGLQETQYF
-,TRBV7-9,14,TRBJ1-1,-,TGTGCCAGCAGCTCCTGGGACGGGAACACTGAAGCTTTCTTT,CASSSWDGNTEAFF
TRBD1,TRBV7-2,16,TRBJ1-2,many,TGTGCCAGCAGCTTAGACCAGGGACAGGGAAACTATGGCTACACCTTC,CASSLDQGQGNYGYTF
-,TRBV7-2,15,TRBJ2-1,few,TGTGCCAGCAGCTTAGCGTCGGGCCAGTTCGATGAGCAGTTCTTC,CASSLASGQFDEQFF
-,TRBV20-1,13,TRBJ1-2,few,TGCAGTGCTACCAGTTCTCAGGCCTATGGCTACACCTTC,CSATSSQAYGYTF
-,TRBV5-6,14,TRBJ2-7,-,TGTGCCAGCAGCTTGCTGGGGGCGAGCTACGAGCAGTACTTC,CASSLLGASYEQYF
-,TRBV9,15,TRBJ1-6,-,TGTGCCAGCAGTGTCAACGACTGGGATAATTCACCCCTCCACTTT,CASSVNDWDNSPLHF
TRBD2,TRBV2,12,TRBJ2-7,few,TGTGCGCTGGGCGGGAGCTCCTACGAGCAGTACTTC,CALGGSSYEQYF
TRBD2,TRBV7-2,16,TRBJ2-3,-,TGTGCCAGCAGCTTCTCTAGCGGGAGGGCCTCAGATACGCAGTATTTT,CASSFSSGRASDTQYF
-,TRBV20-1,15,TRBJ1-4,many,TGCAGTGCTAGAGATTCAAGGGATGCTAATGAAAAACTGTTTTTT,CSARDSRDANEKLFF
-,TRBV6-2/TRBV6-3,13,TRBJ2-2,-,TGTGCCAGCAGTTACTTAGCAGGCGGGGAGCTGTTTTTT,CASSYLAGGELFF
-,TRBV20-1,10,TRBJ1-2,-,TGCAGTGCCAGGAGGGAGGGCCACACCTTC,CSARREGHTF
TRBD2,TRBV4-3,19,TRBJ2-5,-,TGCGCCAGCAGCCAAGCAATTTGGGTTAGCGGGGGGGATGGGGAGACCCAGTACTTC,CASSQAIWVSGGDGETQYF
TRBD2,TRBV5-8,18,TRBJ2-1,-,TGTGCCAGCAGCTTGGCCCTCTCGACTAGCGGGAGGGACAATGAGCAGTTCTTC,CASSLALSTSGRDNEQFF
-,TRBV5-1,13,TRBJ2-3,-,TGCGCCAGCAGCCCAACCCCTAGAGATACGCAGTATTTT,CASSPTPRDTQYF
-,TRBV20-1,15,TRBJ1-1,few,TGCAGTGCTAGAGAGGGATGGGGCGGGTATCCTGAAGCTTTCTTT,CSAREGWGGYPEAFF
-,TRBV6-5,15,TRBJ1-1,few,TGTGCCAGCAGTTACTCGGTTTCAAGGAACACTGAAGCTTTCTTT,CASSYSVSRNTEAFF
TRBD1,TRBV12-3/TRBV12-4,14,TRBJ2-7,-,TGTGCCAGCAGGGGGACAGGCCTCTCCTACGAGCAGTACTTC,CASRGTGLSYEQYF
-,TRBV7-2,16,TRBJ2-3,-,TGTGCCAGCAGCTTATTCGCCCAGTCCAGCACAGATACGCAGTATTTT,CASSLFAQSSTDTQYF
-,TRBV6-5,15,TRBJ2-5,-,TGTGCCAGCAGTTACAGGGGAAAAGAGGGAGAGACCCAGTACTTC,CASSYRGKEGETQYF
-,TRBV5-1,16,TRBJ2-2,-,TGCGCCAGCAGCCCGGAGGGGGCGGAGAACACCGGGGAGCTGTTTTTT,CASSPEGAENTGELFF
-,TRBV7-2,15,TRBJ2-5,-,TGTGCCAGCAACCCAGGGGTGTTGGCTTCAGAGACCCAGTACTTC,CASNPGVLASETQYF
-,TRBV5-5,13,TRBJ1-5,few,TGTGCCAGCAGCATAAGGGTTAATCAGCCCCAGCATTTT,CASSIRVNQPQHF
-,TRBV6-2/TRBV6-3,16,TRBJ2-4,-,TGTGCCAGCAGTTACTCAGCAGCCCTAGCCAAAAACATTCAGTACTTC,CASSYSAALAKNIQYF
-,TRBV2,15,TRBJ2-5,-,TGTGCCAGCACCGGCGGGGAGCGGGTTGATGAGACCCAGTACTTC,CASTGGERVDETQYF
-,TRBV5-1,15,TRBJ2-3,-,TGCGCCAGCAGCTTGGAACACAGCTACACAGATACGCAGTATTTT,CASSLEHSYTDTQYF
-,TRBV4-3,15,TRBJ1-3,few,TGCGCCAGCAGCCTAAGTCAGGGCTCTGGAAACACCATATATTTT,CASSLSQGSGNTIYF
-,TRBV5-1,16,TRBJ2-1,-,TGCGCCAGCAGCGCCCCCCGGGACTCAGCCTACAATGAGCAGTTCTTC,CASSAPRDSAYNEQFF
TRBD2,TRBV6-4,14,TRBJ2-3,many,TGTGCCAGCAGTGAGGAACTAGCGACAGATACGCAGTATTTT,CASSEELATDTQYF
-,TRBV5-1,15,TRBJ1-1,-,TGCGCCAGCAGCTTGGCCCTCGGAGTGTACACTGAAGCTTTCTTT,CASSLALGVYTEAFF
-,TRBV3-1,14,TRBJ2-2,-,TGTGCCAGCAGCCAAGCGGGACATACCGGGGAGCTGTTTTTT,CASSQAGHTGELFF
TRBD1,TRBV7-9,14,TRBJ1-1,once,TGTGCCAGCAGCTTAGTCCTACAGGGGTTTGAAGCTTTCTTT,CASSLVLQGFEAFF
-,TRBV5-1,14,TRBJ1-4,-,TGCGCCAGCAGGGCGGGGCTTGCAGCTGAAAAACTGTTTTTT,CASRAGLAAEKLFF
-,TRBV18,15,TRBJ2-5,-,TGTGCCAGCTCACCGGGGAACTACAACCAAGAGACCCAGTACTTC,CASSPGNYNQETQYF
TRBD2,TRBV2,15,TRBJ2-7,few,TGTGCCAGCAGGGCGCTAGCGGGAGTATCCTACGAGCAGTACTTC,CASRALAGVSYEQYF
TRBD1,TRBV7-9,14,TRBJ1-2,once,TGTGCCAGCAGCCTCAGGGGGTTTCTCTATGGCTACACCTTC,CASSLRGFLYGYTF
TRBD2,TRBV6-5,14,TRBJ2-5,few,TGTGCCAGCAGTTACAGAAGCGGGGGGGCGGCCCAGTACTTC,CASSYRSGGAAQYF
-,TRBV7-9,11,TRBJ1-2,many,TGTGCCAGCAGCTTGGGCCGTGGCTACACCTTC,CASSLGRGYTF
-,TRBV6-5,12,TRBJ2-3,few,TGTGCCAGCAGTCAGAGTACAGATACGCAGTATTTT,CASSQSTDTQYF
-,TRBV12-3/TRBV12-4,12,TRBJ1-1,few,TGTGCCAGCAGTCCCAGGGACACTGAAGCTTTCTTT,CASSPRDTEAFF
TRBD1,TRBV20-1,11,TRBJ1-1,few,TGCAGTGCCTACCAGGGGGCTGAAGCTTTCTTT,CSAYQGAEAFF
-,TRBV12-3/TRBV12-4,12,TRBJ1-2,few,TGTGCCAGCACTAGGGGATTTGGTGGCTACACCTTC,CASTRGFGGYTF
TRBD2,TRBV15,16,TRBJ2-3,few,TGTGCCACCAGCAGAGAGTGGGCGGGAGGGTCAGATACGCAGTATTTT,CATSREWAGGSDTQYF
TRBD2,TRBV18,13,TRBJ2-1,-,TGTGCCAGCGCTAGCGGGAGGCACAATGAGCAGTTCTTC,CASASGRHNEQFF
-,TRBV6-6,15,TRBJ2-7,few,TGTGCCAGCAGTTACCACAACAGGCCCCCCTACGAGCAGTACTTC,CASSYHNRPPYEQYF
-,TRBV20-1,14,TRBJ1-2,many,TGCAGTGCTAGACCCGGGACTGCTAACTATGGCTACACCTTC,CSARPGTANYGYTF
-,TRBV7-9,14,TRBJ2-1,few,TGTGCCAGCAGCTTAGTGGCCAAGATCAATGAGCAGTTCTTC,CASSLVAKINEQFF